This TCR beta chain was sequenced during a study of blood T cell repertoires in COVID-19 (dated by TCRdb to 2018 to 2021). Looking at the study overall: Samples covering the acute and convalescent phases of COVID-19 were provided by collaborators in the United States, Italy and Spain. The material from the prospective study consisted of cDNA or gDNA derived from T cells, B-cell-depleted T cells, or PBMCs. The dataset comprised deeply sampled blood TCRbeta repertoires from subjects exposed to, actively infected with, or recovered from COVID-19. The repertoires were made available in a free public database intended to serve as a resource for research on the immune response to SARS-CoV-2. Samples came from the ongoing ImmuneRACE study (first 160 participants) plus 1,254 subjects from 6 global collaborators. Sample metadata almost always included a de-identified subject ID, COVID-19 status, age in years and sex. Where HLA class I and class II types were available, the types were taken from metadata supplied by the sample provider, not from assay-based typing. General findings and caveats noted by the study authors: The amount of clinical and demographic metadata varied by source and participant and was provided uncurated.

About this clone: There is no known antigen for this receptor. Base qualities are not at hand, and no much larger clone is one base apart.

The immunoSEQ Assay, a bias-controlled multiplex PCR, was used to amplify TCRbeta CDR3 regions from genomic DNA. In the source study's methods: Within the assay, amplification of reference gene primers was used to estimate how many nucleated cells each sample contained. To quantify the absolute abundance of each unique TCRbeta CDR3 rearrangement, sequence reads were collapsed and filtered. For each sample, productive Simpson clonality was calculated by taking the square root of Simpson's diversity index across productive rearrangements. Here the immuneACCESS table is served through TCRdb, limited to in-frame sequences with V and J called. Missing clones are a known gap in these copies; in checked studies unresolved V genes cover under half, and the rest lacks a known reason. V, J and clone size are those of that table, while D and trimming were read from the DNA. This sample has 250,000 to 400,000 clones in its table, and approximately 88% of those were observed once. In total, the top ten clones hold 1.5% to 2% of the sample.

In Seattle, one collaborating source enrolled patients while the infection was active and tracked those patients longitudinally over the course of disease. Collaborating institutions collected whole blood in K2EDTA tubes following their own protocols. For TCRbeta analysis, collaborator samples were shipped as frozen whole blood, as isolated PBMCs, or as DNA extracted from either sample type. The CDR3 runs 14 amino acids, cysteine and phenylalanine included. Only CDR3 DNA is held: 42 bases, read in frame from base 1. CDR1 and CDR2 are read off the germline V gene as MNHEY and SVGAGI. Compared with germline, V lacks 0 bases and J lacks 7 bases; bases without a gene match: 5.

The sample comprised peripheral blood. The rearranged segments are TRBV6-5 and TRBJ1-2, with 7 middle bases fitting TRBD1. The clonotype originates from a woman aged 30 to 39 with COVID-19, enrolled during active disease. The base sequence is TGTGCCAGCAGTTACTCGAGGACAGGCCTTGGCTACACCTTC. It translates as CASSYSRTGLGYTF.